The next 22 T cell receptor beta chains were all read from a single sample in a study of T cells after posttransplantation cyclophosphamide (dated by TCRdb to the mid-2010s). What this sample's treatment or condition label stands for: high-dose cyclophosphamide on days +3 and +4 as single-agent GVHD prophylaxis. Patients in the PTCy group got busulfan and fludarabine conditioning, a marrow graft from a related or unrelated donor, and cyclophosphamide on days +3 and +4. Libraries came from the immunoSEQ multiplex PCR assay. What TCRdb holds here is the immuneACCESS table cut down to in-frame rearrangements. Part of the clones is not present; checked against another copy, under half of the missing clones reflect an unresolved V gene, and the others are unexplained. This sample includes about 14,000 clones, and none of them was observed just once. In total, the top ten clones hold 23% of the sample.

The specimen comprised PBMCs, sampled more than 950 days after allogeneic stem cell transplant with posttransplant cyclophosphamide. These receptor sequences come from a female patient aged 40-50 years who received an allogeneic stem cell transplant from a related donor, was CMV-positive, and had no GVHD. In patients who had a transplant, some T cells may come from the graft donor.

This clone was counted many times. The chain has TRBV19 and TRBJ2-5; tentative D call: TRBD1 (5 bases). Germline V gives CDR1 LNHDA, CDR2 SQIVND (reference sequence). This CDR3 region has 16 residues. Trimming shortened V by 3 bases and J by 1 base, and 15 bases separated the two germline ends. CDR3 region: CASSILAGRSQETQYF. For the CDR3, the DNA is TGTGCCAGTAGTATCCTTGCAGGGCGAAGCCAAGAGACCCAGTACTTC.

The CDR3 sequence: CASSLQGGVGYGYTF. CDR3 DNA: TGCGCCAGCAGCCTCCAGGGAGGAGTGGGTTATGGCTACACCTTC. The chain carries TRBV4-3 and TRBJ1-2; D may be TRBD1 (5 bases). Trimming left V 4 bases short and J 5 bases short, with 17 bases between. CDR1 LGHNA and CDR2 YSLEER come from the germline V gene. The CDR3 is 15 amino acids.

This clone was counted ten times or more. This chain connects TRBV7-3 to TRBJ2-1, with TRBD1 matching over 10 bases. Germline V lookup: CDR1 SGHTA, CDR2 FQGTGA. Trimming took 5 bases from V and 9 from J; bases not matched to a gene: 10. There are 15 residues in the CDR3. CDR3 nucleotides: TGTGCCAGCAGCCTCGGGACAGGGGCCCTCTTTGAGCAGTTCTTC. This gives the protein CASSLGTGALFEQFF.

This chain connects TRBV5-1 to TRBJ1-4, with a weak D call TRBD1 (5 bases). V dropped 4 bases and J dropped 6 bases, with 22 bases sitting between them. The germline V gene has CDR1 SGHRS and CDR2 YFSETQ. The CDR3 contains 17 residues. The CDR3 DNA is TGCGCCAGCAGCCCCGGCTTGATCGCTGGGGGGGATGAAAAACTGTTTTTT. Residues: CASSPGLIAGGDEKLFF.

This clone has a count of ten or more. V gene TRBV9 combines with J gene TRBJ2-1, with TRBD2 matching 9 bases. CDR1 and CDR2 (germline): SGDLS, YYNGEE. With V trimmed by 7 bases and J by 4 bases, 3 bases remained unmatched. The CDR3 loop spans 13 amino acids. This chain's CDR3 is CASSLAGYNEQFF. In DNA form, the CDR3 reads TGTGCCAGCTCGCTAGCGGGGTACAATGAGCAGTTCTTC.

The table lists this clone with many counts. J is TRBJ2-3 and V is TRBV6-5; D call uncertain. V was trimmed by 0 bases and J by 0 bases, leaving 7 bases between them. This CDR3 has 15 amino acids. Germline-derived CDR1 and CDR2 are MNHEY and SVGAGI. As DNA, the CDR3 is TGTGCCAGCAGTTACTCGGCCGGGAGCACAGATACGCAGTATTTT. Protein sequence: CASSYSAGSTDTQYF.

This clone has a handful of counts. The chain joins TRBV6-6 to TRBJ1-6, with a tentative D call TRBD1 (6 bases). Deletions cut 5 bases from V and 8 bases from J, with 13 bases between. Germline V gene data show CDR1 as MNHNY and CDR2 as SVGAGI (reference sequence). This CDR3 is built from 14 residues. DNA for the CDR3: TGTGCCAGCAGTCGCAGGGGCCCCGATTCACCCCTCCACTTT. Residues: CASSRRGPDSPLHF.

The chain carries TRBV5-4 and TRBJ2-3, with D possibly being TRBD1 (6 bases). The V and J ends lost 0 bases and 5 bases respectively, with 16 bases between them. The CDR3 loop spans 16 amino acids. CDR1 and CDR2 (germline): SGHNT, YYREEE (reference sequence). The CDR3, as DNA: TGTGCCAGCAGCTTGGGGCCACTATTGGGACAAGATACGCAGTATTTT. Translated, it gives CASSLGPLLGQDTQYF.

This clone has ten or more counts. The rearrangement joins TRBV27 to TRBJ2-3, with D possibly being TRBD2 (6 bases). Per germline, CDR1 MNHEY and CDR2 SMNVEV (reference sequence). Trimming left V 5 bases short and J 3 bases short, with 9 bases between. The CDR3 covers 13 residues. CDR3 protein: CASSLRGTDTQYF. The CDR3, as DNA: TGTGCCAGCAGTCTTCGGGGGACAGATACGCAGTATTTT.

This clone was seen repeatedly, ten times or more. This chain connects TRBV18 to TRBJ1-1; TRBD1 agrees at 9 bases. The length of the CDR3 is 16 residues. CDR1 and CDR2 from the germline V gene are KGHSH and LQKENI. With 3 bases clipped from V and 0 bases from J, the junction kept 5 bases outside the gene matches. CDR3 coding DNA: TGTGCCAGCTCACCGGGGACAGGGTACATGAACACTGAAGCTTTCTTT. It yields the protein CASSPGTGYMNTEAFF.

This clone was detected many times. The chain recombines TRBV4-3 with TRBJ1-4; no clear D gene. V lost 0 bases and J lost 10, with 18 bases in between. This CDR3 is 16 amino acids long. The V gene's germline CDR1 is LGHNA and CDR2 YSLEER. The CDR3 DNA follows: TGCGCCAGCAGCCAAGATCCCGGACTGTACCTTGGAAAACTGTTTTTT. Its translation: CASSQDPGLYLGKLFF.

This clone was found many times. The gene calls are TRBV5-6 and TRBJ1-1, with D possibly TRBD1 on 6 matching bases. V lost 4 bases and J lost 1, with 14 bases in between. CDR3 length: 15 residues. Germline-derived CDR1 and CDR2 are SGHDT and YYEEEE. The CDR3 here is CASSARDTRNTEAFF. The CDR3 bases are TGTGCCAGCAGCGCCCGGGACACACGGAACACTGAAGCTTTCTTT. The variable domain in full, with the rest retrieved from reference TRBV5-6 and TRBJ1-1, is DAGVTQSPTHLIKTRGQQVTLRCSPKSGHDTVSWYQQALGQGPQFIFQYYEEEERQRGNFPDRFSGHQFPNYSSELNVNALLLGDSALYLCASSARDTRNTEAFFGQGTRLTVV.

This clone was counted ten times or more. Other DNA sequences in this sample translate to the same CDR3. V gene TRBV27 combines with J gene TRBJ2-6; D possibly corresponds to TRBD2 (7 bases). V was pared by 2 bases and J by 2 bases, with 13 bases between. The CDR3 contains 17 residues. Germline assignment: CDR1 MNHEY and CDR2 SMNVEV (reference sequence). The CDR3 DNA reads as TGTGCCAGCAGTTTACTTTCGCGGGGGCCTGGGGCCAACGTCCTGACTTTC. Translated: CASSLLSRGPGANVLTF.

Ten or more counts support this clone. This chain joins TRBV5-1 and TRBJ2-7, with no clear D. Trimming left V 0 bases short and J 2 bases short, with 12 bases between. The CDR3 length is 15 residues. Germline CDR1 and CDR2: SGHRS and YFSETQ. CDR3 in DNA: TGCGCCAGCAGCTTGGTGTCCCGGAGCACCTACGAGCAGTACTTC. Translation gives CASSLVSRSTYEQYF.

This clone has at least ten counts. The CDR3 reads CASSQDTLADRGDYGYTF. CDR3 nucleotides: TGTGCCAGCAGCCAAGATACCCTTGCCGACAGGGGGGACTATGGCTACACCTTC. The chain links TRBV4-2 to TRBJ1-2; 9 bases align to TRBD1. The CDR3 has 18 residues. V shed 0 bases and J 3 bases; nucleotides not matched to a gene: 11. Germline CDR1 and CDR2: LGHNA and YNFKEQ.

There are many counts of this clone. V usage is TRBV9 and J usage is TRBJ2-2; TRBD1 is a possible D gene (5 bases). The CDR3 consists of 16 residues. The ends were cut back, 6 bases at V and 7 bases at J, with 22 bases in the middle. Germline CDR1 and CDR2: SGDLS and YYNGEE. The CDR3 protein is CASTEMEGWGVGELFF. Written as DNA, the CDR3 is TGTGCCAGCACCGAGATGGAAGGGTGGGGCGTCGGGGAGCTGTTTTTT.

The chain recombines TRBV28 with TRBJ2-1; 7 bases are a match to TRBD1. The CDR3 contains 13 residues. V dropped 9 bases and J dropped 7; count of bases not matched to a gene: 9. The germline V gene has CDR1 MDHEN and CDR2 SYDVKM. The CDR3 protein is CASARGGLNEQFF. CDR3 bases: TGTGCCAGTGCTCGAGGGGGCCTAAATGAGCAGTTCTTC.

Comments on this clone: Mismatch with germline at one junction end may stem from a read error. The chain employs TRBV28 and TRBJ2-7; 10 bases are shared with TRBD2. There are 20 residues in the CDR3. The germline V gene has CDR1 MDHEN and CDR2 SYDVKM. The CDR3 nucleotides are TGTGCCAGCAGCTCCCAATCTAGCGGGGGATCTACTTCCCGCCGGGACGAGCAGCACTTC. It codes for CASSSQSSGGSTSRRDEQHF.

This clone occurred many times. The rearrangement joins TRBV6-5 to TRBJ2-1, with 7 bases that match TRBD2. The J segment lost 6 bases and the V segment lost 5 bases, leaving 10 bases of the junction unmatched. The CDR3 spans 15 residues. Germline V gives CDR1 MNHEY, CDR2 SVGAGI. Here the CDR3 reads CASSRSGLDGNEQFF. In nucleotides, the CDR3 is TGTGCCAGCAGTCGATCTGGACTAGACGGCAATGAGCAGTTCTTC.

This clone was seen a handful of times. The chain uses TRBV5-4 and TRBJ2-5; D is unclear. V lost 4 bases and J 1 base, leaving 14 bases between the germline ends. The germline V gene encodes CDR1 SGHNT and CDR2 YYREEE (reference sequence). The CDR3 contains 15 residues. The CDR3 region is CASSLGGAAQETQYF. The CDR3 bases are TGTGCCAGCAGCCTGGGCGGCGCGGCCCAAGAGACCCAGTACTTC.

This clone has at least ten counts. The rearrangement uses TRBV27 and TRBJ2-7; TRBD1 matches 7 bases. Germline CDR1 is MNHEY and CDR2 is SMNVEV (reference sequence). The length of the CDR3 is 14 residues. V shed 1 base and J 4 bases; nucleotides not matched to a gene: 4. Here the CDR3 reads CASSLFGDSYEQYF. For the CDR3, the DNA is TGTGCCAGCAGTTTATTTGGGGACAGTTACGAGCAGTACTTC.

This clone turned up a few times. This sequence joins TRBV6-1 and TRBJ2-1, with D possibly being TRBD1 (7 bases). The CDR3 extends over 13 amino acids. V gave up 7 bases and J gave up 6 bases, with 13 bases separating them. Germline CDR1 reads MNHNS; CDR2 reads SASEGT. CDR3 in DNA: TGTGCCAGCAAGAGGGGGGACAGCAATGAGCAGTTCTTC. Its translation is CASKRGDSNEQFF.